The source of this T cell receptor (beta chain) is a study of monozygotic twins with inflammatory bowel disease. Staff drew an approximately 2.6 ml blood sample from each donor. TCRdb reworked the 5' RACE reads into one entry per CDR3 protein, no DNA. The sample's table shows approximately 200,000 distinct CDR3 sequences. Germline V gene data show CDR1 as SGHTA and CDR2 as FQGNSA. The length of the CDR3 is 14 residues. The chain joins TRBV7-2 to TRBJ2-1. The sequence was obtained from a human donor with ulcerative colitis or Crohn's disease, or a healthy co-twin of an affected twin (not recorded which). Sequenced material: blood. The chain's CDR3 is CASRPSGSYNEQFF. The entire variable domain, with the rest obtained from reference TRBV7-2 and TRBJ2-1, is as follows: GAGVSQSPSNKVTEKGKDVELRCDPISGHTALYWYRQSLGQGLEFLIYFQGNSAPDKSGLPSDRFSAERTGGSVSTLTIQRTQQEDSAVYLCASRPSGSYNEQFFGPGTRLTVL.